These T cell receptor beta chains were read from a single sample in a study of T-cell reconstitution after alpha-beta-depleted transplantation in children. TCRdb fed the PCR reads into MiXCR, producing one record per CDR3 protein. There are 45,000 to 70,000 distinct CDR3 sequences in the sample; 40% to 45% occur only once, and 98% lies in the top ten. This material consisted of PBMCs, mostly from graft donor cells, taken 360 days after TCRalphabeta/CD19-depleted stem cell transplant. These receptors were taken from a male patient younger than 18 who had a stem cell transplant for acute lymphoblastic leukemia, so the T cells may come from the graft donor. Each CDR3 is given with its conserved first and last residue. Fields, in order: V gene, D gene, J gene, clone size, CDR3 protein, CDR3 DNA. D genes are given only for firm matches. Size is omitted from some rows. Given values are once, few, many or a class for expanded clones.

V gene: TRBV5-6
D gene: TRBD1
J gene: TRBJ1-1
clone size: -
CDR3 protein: CASSLRRTGSTEAFF
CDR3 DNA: TGTGCCAGCAGCTTGCGCAGGACAGGGAGCACTGAAGCTTTCTTT

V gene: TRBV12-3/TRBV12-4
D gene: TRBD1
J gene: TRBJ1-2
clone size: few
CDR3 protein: CASSRQGFNYGYTF
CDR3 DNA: TGTGCCAGCAGTCGACAGGGCTTTAACTATGGCTACACCTTC

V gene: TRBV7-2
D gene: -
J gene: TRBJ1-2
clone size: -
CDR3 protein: CASSLAAFNYGYTF
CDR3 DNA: TGTGCCAGCAGCTTAGCTGCCTTTAACTATGGCTACACCTTC

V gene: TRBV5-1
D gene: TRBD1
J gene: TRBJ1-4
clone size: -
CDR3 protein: CASSLAGGNEKLFF
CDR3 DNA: TGCGCCAGCAGCTTGGCAGGGGGGAATGAAAAACTGTTTTTT

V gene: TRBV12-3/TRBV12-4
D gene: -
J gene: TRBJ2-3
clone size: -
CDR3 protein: CASSFGGTDTQYF
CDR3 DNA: TGTGCCAGCAGTTTCGGGGGCACAGATACGCAGTATTTT

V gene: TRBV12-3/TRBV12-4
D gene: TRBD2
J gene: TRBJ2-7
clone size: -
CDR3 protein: CASSSLAGVYEQYF
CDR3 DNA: TGTGCCAGCAGTTCGCTAGCGGGAGTGTACGAGCAGTACTTC

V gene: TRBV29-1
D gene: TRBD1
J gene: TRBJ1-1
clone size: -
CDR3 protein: CSVEVDRAEAFF
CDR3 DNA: TGCAGCGTTGAGGTGGACAGGGCTGAAGCTTTCTTT

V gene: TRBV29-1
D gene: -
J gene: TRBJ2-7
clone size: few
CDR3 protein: CSVVGGATNYEQYF
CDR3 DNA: TGCAGCGTTGTCGGAGGGGCCACTAACTACGAGCAGTACTTC

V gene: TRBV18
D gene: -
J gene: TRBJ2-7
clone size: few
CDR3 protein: CASSVVETRDYEQYF
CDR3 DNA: TGTGCCAGCTCGGTCGTCGAGACACGGGATTACGAGCAGTACTTC

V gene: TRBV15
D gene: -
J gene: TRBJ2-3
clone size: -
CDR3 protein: CATSRDRPRGTDTQYF
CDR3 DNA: TGTGCCACCAGCAGAGATCGGCCCCGCGGCACGGATACGCAGTATTTT

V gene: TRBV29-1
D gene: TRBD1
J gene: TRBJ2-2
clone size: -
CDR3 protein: CSATNTQGVNTGELFF
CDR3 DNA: TGCAGCGCCACAAACACACAGGGGGTTAACACCGGGGAGCTGTTTTTT

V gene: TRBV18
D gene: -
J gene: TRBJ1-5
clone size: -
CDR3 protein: CASSPGIDEPQHF
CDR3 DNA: TGTGCCAGCTCACCAGGGATCGATGAGCCCCAGCATTTT

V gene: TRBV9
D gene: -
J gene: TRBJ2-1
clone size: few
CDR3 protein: CASSVSLQSSYNEQFF
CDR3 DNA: TGTGCCAGCAGCGTATCCCTACAAAGCTCCTACAATGAGCAGTTCTTC

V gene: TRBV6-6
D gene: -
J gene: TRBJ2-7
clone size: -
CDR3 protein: CASSYNRDEQYF
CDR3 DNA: TGTGCCAGCAGTTACAATCGGGACGAGCAGTACTTC

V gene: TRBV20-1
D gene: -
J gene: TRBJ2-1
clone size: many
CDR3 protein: CSAGTGNSYNEQFF
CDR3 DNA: TGCAGTGCTGGGACGGGGAACTCCTACAATGAGCAGTTCTTC

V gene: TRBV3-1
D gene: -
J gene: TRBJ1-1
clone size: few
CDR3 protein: CASRGQRTEAFF
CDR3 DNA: TGTGCCAGCCGAGGCCAAAGAACTGAAGCTTTCTTT

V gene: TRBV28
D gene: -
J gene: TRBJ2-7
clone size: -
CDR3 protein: CASSLISGAPYEQYF
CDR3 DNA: TGTGCCAGCAGTTTAATATCCGGGGCCCCCTACGAGCAGTACTTC

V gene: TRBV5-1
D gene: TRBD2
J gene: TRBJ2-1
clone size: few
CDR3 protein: CASSLEGLAGAYNEQFF
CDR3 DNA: TGCGCCAGCAGCTTGGAGGGACTAGCGGGGGCTTACAATGAGCAGTTCTTC

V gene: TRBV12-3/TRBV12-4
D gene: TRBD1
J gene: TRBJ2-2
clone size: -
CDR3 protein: CASRGQGLGANTGELFF
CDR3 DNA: TGTGCCAGCAGAGGACAGGGTCTCGGAGCGAACACCGGGGAGCTGTTTTTT

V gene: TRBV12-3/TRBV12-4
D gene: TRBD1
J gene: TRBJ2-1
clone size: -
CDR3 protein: CASSLTFDRDNEQFF
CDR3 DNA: TGTGCCAGCAGTTTAACCTTCGACAGGGATAATGAGCAGTTCTTC

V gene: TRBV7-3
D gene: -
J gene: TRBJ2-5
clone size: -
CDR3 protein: CASSLRQRETQYF
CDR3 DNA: TGTGCCAGCAGCTTACGACAGCGAGAGACCCAGTACTTC

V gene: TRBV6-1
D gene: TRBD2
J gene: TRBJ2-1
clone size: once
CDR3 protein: CASRPLAGLLLNEQFF
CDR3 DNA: TGTGCCAGCAGGCCATTAGCGGGGCTACTCCTCAATGAGCAGTTCTTC

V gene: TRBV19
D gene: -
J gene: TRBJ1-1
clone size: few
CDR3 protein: CATQTGNTEAFF
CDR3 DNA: TGTGCCACCCAGACAGGTAACACTGAAGCTTTCTTT

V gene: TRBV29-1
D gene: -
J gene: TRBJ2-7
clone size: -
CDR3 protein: CSALTRHSYEQYF
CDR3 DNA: TGCAGCGCACTAACGCGACATTCCTACGAGCAGTACTTC

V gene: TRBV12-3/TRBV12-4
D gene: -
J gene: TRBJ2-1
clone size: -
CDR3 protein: CASNPKGRNTNEQFF
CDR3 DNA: TGTGCCAGCAACCCCAAGGGGCGGAACACGAATGAGCAGTTCTTC

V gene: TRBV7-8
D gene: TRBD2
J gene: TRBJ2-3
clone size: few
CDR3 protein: CASSLVGRAGNTQYF
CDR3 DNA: TGTGCCAGCAGCTTAGTGGGCAGAGCGGGGAATACGCAGTATTTT

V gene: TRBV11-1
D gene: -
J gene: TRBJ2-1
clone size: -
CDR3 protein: CASSLESGPSSSYNEQFF
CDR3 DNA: TGTGCCAGCAGCTTAGAAAGTGGGCCGTCTAGCTCCTACAATGAGCAGTTCTTC

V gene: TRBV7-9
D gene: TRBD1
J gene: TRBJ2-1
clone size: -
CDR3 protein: CASSPKVGGKGNEQFF
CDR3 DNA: TGTGCCAGCAGCCCCAAGGTAGGGGGCAAAGGCAATGAGCAGTTCTTC

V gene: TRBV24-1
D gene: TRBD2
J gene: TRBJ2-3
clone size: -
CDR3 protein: CATSAGGVGTDTQYF
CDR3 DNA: TGTGCCACCAGTGCTGGGGGGGTCGGCACAGATACGCAGTATTTT

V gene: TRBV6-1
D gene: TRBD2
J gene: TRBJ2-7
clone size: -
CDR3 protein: CASRVSGTAYEQYF
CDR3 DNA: TGTGCCAGCAGGGTTAGCGGGACCGCCTACGAGCAGTACTTC

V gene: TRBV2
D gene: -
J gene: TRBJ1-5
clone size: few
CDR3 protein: CASSPREGNQPQHF
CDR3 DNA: TGTGCCAGCAGTCCCAGGGAAGGCAATCAGCCCCAGCATTTT

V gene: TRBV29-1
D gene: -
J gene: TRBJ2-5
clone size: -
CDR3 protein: CSVVVGGAAETQYF
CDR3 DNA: TGCAGCGTTGTGGTTGGGGGGGCGGCAGAGACCCAGTACTTC

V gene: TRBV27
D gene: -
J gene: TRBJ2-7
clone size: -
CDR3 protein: CASSFVRVRRWEQYF
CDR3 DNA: TGTGCCAGCAGTTTCGTCAGGGTCCGGAGGTGGGAGCAGTACTTC

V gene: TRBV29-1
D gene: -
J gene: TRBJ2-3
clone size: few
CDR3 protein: CSVDSHRYTDTQYF
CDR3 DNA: TGCAGCGTTGACTCTCACAGGTACACAGATACGCAGTATTTT

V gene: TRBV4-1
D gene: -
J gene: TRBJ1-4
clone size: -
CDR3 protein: CASSQGFSRDREKLFF
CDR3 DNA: TGCGCCAGCAGCCAAGGTTTTTCGCGGGACCGAGAAAAACTGTTTTTT

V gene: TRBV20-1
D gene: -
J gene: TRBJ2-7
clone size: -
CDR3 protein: CSALKPGVYEQYF
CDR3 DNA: TGCAGTGCTCTCAAACCTGGCGTGTACGAGCAGTACTTC

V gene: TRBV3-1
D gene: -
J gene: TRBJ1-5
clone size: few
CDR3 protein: CASSQDPGLQPQHF
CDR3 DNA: TGTGCCAGCAGCCAAGATCCGGGACTTCAGCCCCAGCATTTT

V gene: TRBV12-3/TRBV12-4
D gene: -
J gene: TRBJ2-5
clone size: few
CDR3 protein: CASSLAPETQYF
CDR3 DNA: TGTGCCAGCAGTTTAGCCCCAGAGACCCAGTACTTC

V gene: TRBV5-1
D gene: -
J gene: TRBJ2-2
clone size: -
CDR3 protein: CASSLEGAGELFF
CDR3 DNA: TGCGCCAGCAGCTTGGAGGGGGCCGGGGAGCTGTTTTTT

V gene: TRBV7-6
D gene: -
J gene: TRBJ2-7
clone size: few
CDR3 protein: CASSLAEAGYEQYF
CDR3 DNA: TGTGCCAGCAGCTTAGCGGAGGCCGGCTACGAGCAGTACTTC

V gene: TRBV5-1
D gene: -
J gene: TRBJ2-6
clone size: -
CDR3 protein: CASSLALFGSGANVLTF
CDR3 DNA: TGCGCCAGCAGCTTGGCCTTGTTCGGCTCCGGGGCCAACGTCCTGACTTTC

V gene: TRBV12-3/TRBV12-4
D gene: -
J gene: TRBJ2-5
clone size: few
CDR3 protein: CASSLGLAKETQYF
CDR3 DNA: TGTGCCAGCAGTTTAGGGCTAGCGAAGGAGACCCAGTACTTC

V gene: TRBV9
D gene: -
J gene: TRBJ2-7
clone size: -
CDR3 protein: CASSEGDISYEQYF
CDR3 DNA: TGTGCCAGCAGCGAGGGGGACATCTCCTACGAGCAGTACTTC

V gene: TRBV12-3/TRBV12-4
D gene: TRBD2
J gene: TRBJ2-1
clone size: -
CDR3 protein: CASSFSGAIYNEQFF
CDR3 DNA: TGTGCCAGCAGTTTTAGCGGGGCCATCTACAATGAGCAGTTCTTC

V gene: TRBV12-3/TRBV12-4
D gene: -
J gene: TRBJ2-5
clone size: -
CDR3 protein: CASSSFTDFQETQYF
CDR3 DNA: TGTGCCAGCAGTTCCTTCACGGATTTCCAAGAGACCCAGTACTTC

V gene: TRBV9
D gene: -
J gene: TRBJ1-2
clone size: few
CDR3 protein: CASSSRAF
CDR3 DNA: TGTGCCAGCAGTTCTAGGGCCTTC

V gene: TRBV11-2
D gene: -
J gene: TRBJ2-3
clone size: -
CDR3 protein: CASRAPGYSDTQYF
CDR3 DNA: TGTGCCAGCAGGGCGCCGGGGTACTCAGATACGCAGTATTTT

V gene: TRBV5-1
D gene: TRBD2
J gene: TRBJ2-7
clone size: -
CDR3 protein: CASTAGGPVNEQYF
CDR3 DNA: TGCGCCAGCACAGCGGGAGGGCCGGTTAACGAGCAGTACTTC

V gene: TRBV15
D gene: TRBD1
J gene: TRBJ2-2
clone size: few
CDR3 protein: CATRQGTLNTGELFF
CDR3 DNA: TGTGCCACCCGACAGGGGACATTGAACACCGGGGAGCTGTTTTTT

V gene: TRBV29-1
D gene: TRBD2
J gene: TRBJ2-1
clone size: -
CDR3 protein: CSVVGRGTYNEQFF
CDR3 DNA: TGCAGCGTTGTCGGGAGGGGGACCTACAATGAGCAGTTCTTC

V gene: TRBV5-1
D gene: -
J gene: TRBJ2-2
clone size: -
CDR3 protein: CASSVSPGNTGELFF
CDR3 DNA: TGCGCCAGCAGCGTAAGCCCGGGAAACACCGGGGAGCTGTTTTTT

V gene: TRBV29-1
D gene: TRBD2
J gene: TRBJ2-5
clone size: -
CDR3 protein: CSVGTSGQETQYF
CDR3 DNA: TGCAGCGTGGGGACTAGCGGACAAGAGACCCAGTACTTC

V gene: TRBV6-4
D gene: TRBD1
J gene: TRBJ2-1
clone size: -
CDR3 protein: CASKGDRNNEQFF
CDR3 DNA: TGTGCCAGCAAGGGGGACAGAAACAATGAGCAGTTCTTC

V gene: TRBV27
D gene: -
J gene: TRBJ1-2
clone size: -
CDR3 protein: CASSQGYGYTF
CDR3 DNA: TGTGCCAGCAGTCAGGGCTATGGCTACACCTTC